This T cell receptor beta chain stems from a study of Tregs in tolerant kidney transplant recipients. Here immunoSEQ multiplex PCR was the method, and the copy in TCRdb shows in-frame clones only, minus some. The profile shows about 66,000 clones, approximately 92% of them singletons. General study findings and limits: No direct test of biological reproducibility was done here. Some patients' samples used different primers over time, so nucleotide sequences weren't comparable. Antigen-driven expansion was suggested because donor-specific Tregs expanded more than all Tregs in tolerant patients.

With respect to this clone: Its antigen is as yet unknown.

Specimen: CD8+ T cells from blood, collected before the transplant. The clonotype was recovered from a human donor who received a combined kidney and bone marrow transplant.

CDR3 nucleotide sequence: TGTGCCAGCAGCCAAGGGACTAGCGGGAGTAAGGTGGGCGAGCAGTACTTC. Its protein is CASSQGTSGSKVGEQYF. The J gene is TRBJ2-7, the V gene TRBV5-6, with 14 nucleotides matching TRBD2. With 4 bases clipped from V and 6 bases from J, the junction kept 12 bases outside the gene matches. CDR3 length: 17 amino acids. In germline, CDR1 is SGHDT, CDR2 YYEEEE.